Detailed here is one TCR beta chain. Its antigen is currently unknown. This sample was taken from a study of blood T cells in healthy people across ages. Healthy Russian Caucasian donors spanned ages about 6 to 95 years. Findings of the study overall: With age, beta diversity per million T cells declined roughly linearly, significantly by 30 to 50.

It was with a sample-barcoded 5' primer and a J-beta primer mix that a second PCR of roughly 7 to 12 cycles was run. TCRdb fed the 5' RACE reads into MiXCR, producing one record per CDR3 protein. Of 780,000 or so distinct CDR3 sequences listed, 45% to 70% were seen once; the top ten hold about a quarter. The CDR3 consists of 15 residues. V was cut by 3 bases and J by 0 bases, with 9 bases left in between. The sequence was collected from a man aged 40-50 years in good health. The V and J genes are TRBV12-3 or TRBV12-4 and TRBJ2-1; D unresolved. Sequencing was carried out using blood. The CDR3 protein is CASSFGSSSYNEQFF. CDR3 bases: TGTGCCAGCAGTTTCGGGTCCAGCTCCTACAATGAGCAGTTCTTC.